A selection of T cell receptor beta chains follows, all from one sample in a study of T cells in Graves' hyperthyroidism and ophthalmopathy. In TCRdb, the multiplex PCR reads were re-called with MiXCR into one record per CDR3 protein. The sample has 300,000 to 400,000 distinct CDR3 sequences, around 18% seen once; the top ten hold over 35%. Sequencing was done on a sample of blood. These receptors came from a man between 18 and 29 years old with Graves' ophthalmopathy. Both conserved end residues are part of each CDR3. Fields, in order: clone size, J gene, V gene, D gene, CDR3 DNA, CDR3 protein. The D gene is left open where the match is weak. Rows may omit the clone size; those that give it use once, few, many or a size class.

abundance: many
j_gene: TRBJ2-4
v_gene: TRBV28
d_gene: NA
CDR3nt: TGTGCCAGCAGTCCCGGGAGCCAATGGCCAAAAAACATTCAGTACTTC
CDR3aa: CASSPGSQWPKNIQYF

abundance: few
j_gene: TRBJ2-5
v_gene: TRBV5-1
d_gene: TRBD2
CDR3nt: TGCGCCAGCAGCTTACTAGCGGGGGGCGAACAAGAGACCCAGTACTTC
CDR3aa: CASSLLAGGEQETQYF

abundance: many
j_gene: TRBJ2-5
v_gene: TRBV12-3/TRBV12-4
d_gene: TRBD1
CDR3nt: TGTGCCAGCAGTTTGGACAGGGGGATTGGGGAGACCCAGTACTTC
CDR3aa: CASSLDRGIGETQYF

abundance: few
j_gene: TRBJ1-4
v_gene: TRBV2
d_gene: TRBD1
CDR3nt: TGTGCCAGCAGCTCCATGACAGGGAGAAATGAAAAACTGTTTTTT
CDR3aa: CASSSMTGRNEKLFF

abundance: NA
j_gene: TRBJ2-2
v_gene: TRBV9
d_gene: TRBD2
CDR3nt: TGTGCCAGCAGCGTAGTAAGCGGGGGGGAAAACACCGGGGAGCTGTTTTTT
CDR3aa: CASSVVSGGENTGELFF

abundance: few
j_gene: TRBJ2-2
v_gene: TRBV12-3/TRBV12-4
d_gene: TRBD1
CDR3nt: TGTGCCAGCAGACCAGACAGGGGAGCCGGGGAGCTGTTTTTT
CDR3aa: CASRPDRGAGELFF

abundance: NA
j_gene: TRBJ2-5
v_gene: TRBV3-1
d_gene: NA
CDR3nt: TGTGCCAGCAGCCAAGATCTCCAGGCGACCCAGTACTTC
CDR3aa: CASSQDLQATQYF

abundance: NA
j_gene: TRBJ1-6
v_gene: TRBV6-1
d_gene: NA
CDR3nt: TGTGCCAGCGGAGGGGACGGGGGGAATTCACCCCTCCACTTT
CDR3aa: CASGGDGGNSPLHF

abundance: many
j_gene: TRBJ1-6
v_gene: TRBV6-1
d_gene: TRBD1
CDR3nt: TGTGCCAGCGGTGCAGGGGGCTATAATTCACCCCTCCACTTT
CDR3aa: CASGAGGYNSPLHF

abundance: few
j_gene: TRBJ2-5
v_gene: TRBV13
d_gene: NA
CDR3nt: TGTGCCAGCAGCTTAGGCCGGGTGGGGTCAGAGACCCAGTACTTC
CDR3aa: CASSLGRVGSETQYF

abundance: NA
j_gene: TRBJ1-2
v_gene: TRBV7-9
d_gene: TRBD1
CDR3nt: TGTGCCAGCAGCCCGGGACAGATTTATGGCTACACCTTC
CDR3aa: CASSPGQIYGYTF

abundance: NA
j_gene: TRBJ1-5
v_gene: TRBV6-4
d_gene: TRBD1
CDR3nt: TGTGCCAGCACCGGGGGACAGGGTTTCGTCAATCAGCCCCAGCATTTT
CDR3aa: CASTGGQGFVNQPQHF

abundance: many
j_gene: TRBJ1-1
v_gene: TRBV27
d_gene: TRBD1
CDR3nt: TGTGCCAGCGTAAGACAGGGAGGCATCACTGAAGCTTTCTTT
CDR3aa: CASVRQGGITEAFF

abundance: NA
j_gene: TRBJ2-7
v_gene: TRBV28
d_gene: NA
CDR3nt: TGTGCCAGCACCCTCGAGGAGGGGGGTGGGCAGTACTTC
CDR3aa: CASTLEEGGGQYF

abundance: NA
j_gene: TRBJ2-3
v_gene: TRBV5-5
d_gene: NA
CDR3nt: TGTGCCAGCAGCGCTGGGACACCCGGGGATACGCAGTATTTT
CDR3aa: CASSAGTPGDTQYF

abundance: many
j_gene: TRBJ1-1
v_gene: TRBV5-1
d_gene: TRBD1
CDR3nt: TGCGCCAGCAGCTTGTCCCCGGGACAGGGGGCTGGCACTGAAGCTTTCTTT
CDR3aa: CASSLSPGQGAGTEAFF

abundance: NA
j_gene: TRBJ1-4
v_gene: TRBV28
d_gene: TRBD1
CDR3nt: TGTGCCAGCACAGGACAGGGCTCTGAAAAACTGTTTTTT
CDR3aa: CASTGQGSEKLFF

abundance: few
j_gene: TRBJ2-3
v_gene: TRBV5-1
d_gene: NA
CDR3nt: TGCGCCAGCAGCTTGACCTCGCGGAGACAATCCACAGATACGCAGTATTTT
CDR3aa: CASSLTSRRQSTDTQYF

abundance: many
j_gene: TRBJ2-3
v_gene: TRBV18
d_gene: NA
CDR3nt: TGTGCCAGCTCACCACGGGCTAGCACAGATACGCAGTATTTT
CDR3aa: CASSPRASTDTQYF

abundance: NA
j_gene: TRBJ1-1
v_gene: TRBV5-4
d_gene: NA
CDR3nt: TGTGCCAGCAGCTTGGACAGGGATATTATCCCTGAAGCTTTCTTT
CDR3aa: CASSLDRDIIPEAFF

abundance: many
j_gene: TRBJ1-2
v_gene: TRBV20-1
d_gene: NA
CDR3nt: TGCAGTGCGAGGGGCGCGGGGAATGGCTACACCTTC
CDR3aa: CSARGAGNGYTF

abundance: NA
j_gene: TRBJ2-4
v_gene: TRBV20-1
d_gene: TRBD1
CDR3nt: TGCAGTGCCCCTCGACAGGGGTCAAACATTCAGTACTTC
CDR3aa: CSAPRQGSNIQYF

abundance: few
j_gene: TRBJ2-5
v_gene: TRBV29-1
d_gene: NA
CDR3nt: TGCAGCGCCCCGGACGTAGAGACCCAGTACTTC
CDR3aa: CSAPDVETQYF

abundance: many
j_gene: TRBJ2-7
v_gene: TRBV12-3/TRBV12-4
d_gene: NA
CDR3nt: TGTGCCAGCAGTTCGGGATACTCCTACGAGCAGTACTTC
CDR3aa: CASSSGYSYEQYF

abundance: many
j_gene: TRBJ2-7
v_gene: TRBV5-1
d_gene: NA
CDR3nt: TGCGCCAGCAGCTTGTTTACCGGCAGGGGTAGCTACGAGCAGTACTTC
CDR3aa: CASSLFTGRGSYEQYF

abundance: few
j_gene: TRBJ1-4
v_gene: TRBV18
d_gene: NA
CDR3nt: TGTGCCAGCTCCGGAGGAGTGAACGATGAAAAACTGTTTTTT
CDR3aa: CASSGGVNDEKLFF

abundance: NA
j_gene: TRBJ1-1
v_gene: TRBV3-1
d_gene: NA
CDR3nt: TGTGCCAGCAGTCAAGAAGTGAAGGGGCTTGAAGCTTTCTTT
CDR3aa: CASSQEVKGLEAFF

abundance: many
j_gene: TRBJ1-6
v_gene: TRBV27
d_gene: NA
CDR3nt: TGTGCCAGCAGTACCGACAGCGGGAGCCTCCACTTT
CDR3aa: CASSTDSGSLHF

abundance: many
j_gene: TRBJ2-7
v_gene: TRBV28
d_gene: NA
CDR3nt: TGTGCCAGCAGTTTATTGGTTCCCTACTACGAGCAGTACTTC
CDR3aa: CASSLLVPYYEQYF

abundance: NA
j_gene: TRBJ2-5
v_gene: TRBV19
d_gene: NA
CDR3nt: TGTGCCAGTACCGATCAAGGGTGGGAGACCCAGTACTTC
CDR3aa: CASTDQGWETQYF

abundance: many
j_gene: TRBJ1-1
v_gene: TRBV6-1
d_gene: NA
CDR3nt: TGTGCCAGCAGTGAAGTTGGGAGGAACACTGAAGCTTTCTTT
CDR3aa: CASSEVGRNTEAFF

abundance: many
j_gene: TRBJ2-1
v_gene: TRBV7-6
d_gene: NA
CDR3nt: TGTGCCAGCAGCTTAGCTACGGGTCGGGTTAATGAGCAGTTCTTC
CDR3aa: CASSLATGRVNEQFF

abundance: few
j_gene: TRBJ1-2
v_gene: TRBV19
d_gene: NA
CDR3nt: TGTGCCAGTAGCCAGGACGCGAACTATGGCTACACCTTC
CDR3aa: CASSQDANYGYTF

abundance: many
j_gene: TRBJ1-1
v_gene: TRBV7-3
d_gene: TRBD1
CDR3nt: TGTGCCAGCAGCTCCGGACAGGGACCTGAAGCTTTCTTT
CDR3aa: CASSSGQGPEAFF

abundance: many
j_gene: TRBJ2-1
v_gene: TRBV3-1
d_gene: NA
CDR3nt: TGTGCCAGCAGCAAAGTCTGGGCGGGTGAGCAGTTCTTC
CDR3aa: CASSKVWAGEQFF

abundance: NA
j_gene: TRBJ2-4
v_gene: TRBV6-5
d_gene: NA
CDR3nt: TGTGCCAGCAGTTACTCGACCTCGGGAGACATTCAGTACTTC
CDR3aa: CASSYSTSGDIQYF

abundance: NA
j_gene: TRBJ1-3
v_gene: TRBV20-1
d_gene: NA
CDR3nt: TGCAGTGCCCCCGAAGGAGGGACCTCTGGAAACACCATATATTTT
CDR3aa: CSAPEGGTSGNTIYF

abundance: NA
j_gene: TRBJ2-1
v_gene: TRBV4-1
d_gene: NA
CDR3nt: TGCGCCAGCAGCCAACGGGGCGACTCCTACAATGAGCAGTTCTTC
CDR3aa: CASSQRGDSYNEQFF

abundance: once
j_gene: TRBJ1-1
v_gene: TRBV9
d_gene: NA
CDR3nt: TGTGCCAGCAGCGAGGGGCGGGATGTTCTATTCACTGAAGCTTTCTTT
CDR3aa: CASSEGRDVLFTEAFF

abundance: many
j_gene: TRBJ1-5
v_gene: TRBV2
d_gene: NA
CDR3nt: TGTGCCAGCAGTGAGGCTGCCGGGGGTCAGCCCCAGCATTTT
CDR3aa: CASSEAAGGQPQHF

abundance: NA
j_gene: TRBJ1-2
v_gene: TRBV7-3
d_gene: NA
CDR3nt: TGTGCCAGCAGCCCCCCCGCGGGGAGCGTCTATGGCTACACCTTC
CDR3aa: CASSPPAGSVYGYTF

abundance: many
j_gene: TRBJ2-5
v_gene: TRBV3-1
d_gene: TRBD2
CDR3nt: TGTGCCAGCAGCCCCCCCGGGACTATATCTGGGGAGACCCAGTACTTC
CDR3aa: CASSPPGTISGETQYF

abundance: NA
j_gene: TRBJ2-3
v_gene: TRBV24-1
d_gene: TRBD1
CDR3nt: TGTGCCGTCCAGGGACAGGGTACTTCCACAGATACGCAGTATTTT
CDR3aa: CAVQGQGTSTDTQYF

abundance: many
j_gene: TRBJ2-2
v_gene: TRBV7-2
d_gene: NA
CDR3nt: TGTGCCAGCAGCGCCTGGGGGAAGCTCAACACCGGGGAGCTGTTTTTT
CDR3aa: CASSAWGKLNTGELFF

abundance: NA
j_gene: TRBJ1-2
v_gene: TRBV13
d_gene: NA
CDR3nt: TGTGCCAGCAGCTACACCGGTGGGGCGGCAATAGGTGGCTACACCTTC
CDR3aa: CASSYTGGAAIGGYTF

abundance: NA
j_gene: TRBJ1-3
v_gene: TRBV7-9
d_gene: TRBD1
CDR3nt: TGTGCCAGCAGCCCGCCCGCTTGGACAGGAACTGGAAACACCATATATTTT
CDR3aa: CASSPPAWTGTGNTIYF

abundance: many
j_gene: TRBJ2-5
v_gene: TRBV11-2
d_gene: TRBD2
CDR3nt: TGTGCCAGCAGCTATGCGGGGGGGCTTCAAGAGACCCAGTACTTC
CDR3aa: CASSYAGGLQETQYF

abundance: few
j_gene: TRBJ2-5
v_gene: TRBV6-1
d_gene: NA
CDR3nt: TGTGCCAGCCGAAAACAGGCGGGCCTTAGGGAGACCCAGTACTTC
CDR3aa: CASRKQAGLRETQYF

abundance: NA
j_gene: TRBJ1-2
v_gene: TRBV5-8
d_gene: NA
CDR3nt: TGTGCCAGCAGCCGAGGAGCAGGCGAGCTTAATGGCTACACCTTC
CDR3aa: CASSRGAGELNGYTF

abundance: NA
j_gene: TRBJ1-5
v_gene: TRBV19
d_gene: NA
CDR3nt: TGTGCCAGTAGTATTAAAGGGGCCGTACAGCCCCAGCATTTT
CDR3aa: CASSIKGAVQPQHF

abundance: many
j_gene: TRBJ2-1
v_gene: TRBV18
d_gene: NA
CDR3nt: TGTGCCAGCTCCTCAGAGGGGAATGAGCAGTTCTTC
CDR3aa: CASSSEGNEQFF

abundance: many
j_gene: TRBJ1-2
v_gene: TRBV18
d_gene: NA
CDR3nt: TGTGCCAGCTCACCACCGACAGGAGACTATGGCTACACCTTC
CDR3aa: CASSPPTGDYGYTF

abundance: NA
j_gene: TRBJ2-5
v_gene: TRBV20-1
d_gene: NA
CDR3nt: TGCAGTGCTAGAGGGACCCGAGGGGGGCAGCTGGAGACCCAGTACTTC
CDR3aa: CSARGTRGGQLETQYF

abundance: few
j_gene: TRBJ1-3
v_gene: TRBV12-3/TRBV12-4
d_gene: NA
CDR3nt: TGTGCCAGCAGTTTGGGCAAACAGCCTCGGAACACCATATATTTT
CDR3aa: CASSLGKQPRNTIYF

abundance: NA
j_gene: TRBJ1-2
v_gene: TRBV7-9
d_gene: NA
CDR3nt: TGTGCCAGCAGCTTCACCTCCATACTTGACCCCCATGGCTACACCTTC
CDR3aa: CASSFTSILDPHGYTF

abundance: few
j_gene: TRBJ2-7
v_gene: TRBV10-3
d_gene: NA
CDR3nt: TGTGCCATCAGTGGGCATGCGGACGGCTCCTACGAGCAGTACTTC
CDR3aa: CAISGHADGSYEQYF

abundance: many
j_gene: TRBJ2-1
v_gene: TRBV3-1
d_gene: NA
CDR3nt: TGTGCCAGCAGCCAAAGGGCGAACTACAATGAGCAGTTCTTC
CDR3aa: CASSQRANYNEQFF